This T cell receptor (beta chain) was retrieved from a study of blood T cell repertoires in COVID-19 (dated by TCRdb to 2019 to 2021). Looking at the study overall: Collaborator samples came from the United States, Italy and Spain and covered acute and convalescent phases of COVID-19. The material from the prospective study consisted of cDNA or gDNA derived from T cells, B-cell-depleted T cells, or PBMCs. The dataset comprised deeply sampled blood TCRbeta repertoires from subjects exposed to, actively infected with, or recovered from COVID-19. The repertoires were released in a freely available public database meant as a resource for research on the immune response to SARS-CoV-2. The samples were drawn from the first 160 participants of the ongoing ImmuneRACE study and from 1,254 subjects provided by 6 global collaborators. The sample metadata nearly always contained a de-identified subject ID, COVID-19 status, age in years and sex. HLA class I and class II types, where available, came from metadata supplied by the sample provider rather than from assay-based typing. Broader findings and caveats from the paper: The amount of clinical and demographic metadata varied by source and participant and was provided uncurated.

The immunoSEQ Assay, a bias-controlled multiplex PCR, was used to amplify TCRbeta CDR3 regions from genomic DNA. Per the source publication's procedure: Within the assay, amplification of reference gene primers was used to estimate how many nucleated cells each sample contained. To quantify the absolute abundance of each unique TCRbeta CDR3 rearrangement, sequence reads were collapsed and filtered. For each sample, productive Simpson clonality was calculated as the square root of Simpson's diversity index over productive rearrangements. What TCRdb holds here is the immuneACCESS table cut down to in-frame rearrangements. Part of the clones is not present; checked against another copy, under half of the missing clones reflect an unresolved V gene, and the others are unexplained. V and J calls and clone size are those listed in that table; D and trimming were worked out from the DNA. The sample records around 200,000 clones, 70% to 80% of which are singletons. The ten most abundant clones make up approximately 15% of the sample.

At the junction V is shortened by 3 bases and J by 4 bases; bases outside the gene matches: 5. Sequences LNHNV (CDR1) and YYDKDF (CDR2) are obtained from the germline V gene (reference sequence). Reading from cysteine to phenylalanine, the CDR3 counts 16 amino acids. Only CDR3 DNA remains: 48 bases, in frame from the first base. A second Seattle source provided samples from volunteer blood donors who had recovered from COVID-19. Each collaborating institution followed its own protocols to collect whole blood in K2EDTA tubes. For TCRbeta analysis, collaborator samples were shipped as frozen whole blood, as isolated PBMCs, or as DNA extracted from either sample type. Of note for this clone: The antigen it recognizes is unknown. One base away there is no much larger clone; base qualities are not given.

This clonotype was sampled from a man aged 45-60 years who had recovered from COVID-19. Sequenced: peripheral blood. The rearranged chain carries TRBV15 and TRBJ2-5, with TRBD2 matching 13 junction bases. This receptor carries the CDR3 CATSRGTSGMGETQYF. The DNA is TGTGCCACCAGCAGGGGGACTAGCGGGATGGGAGAGACCCAGTACTTC. The variable domain in full, with residues beyond the CDR3 obtained from the reference TRBV15 and TRBJ2-5 genes, is DAMVIQNPRYQVTQFGKPVTLSCSQTLNHNVMYWYQQKSSQAPKLLFHYYDKDFNNEADTPDNFQSRRPNTSFCFLDIRSPGLGDTAMYLCATSRGTSGMGETQYFGPGTRLLVL.